This T cell receptor (beta chain) appears in the sequencing data of a study of cytomegalovirus exposure and HLA in healthy donors. Study conclusions and caveats: A later analysis associated around 17,000 TCR beta sequences with HLA alleles at a 0.05 false discovery rate.

The CDR3 loop spans 16 amino acids. Germline loops: CDR1 SGHNT, CDR2 YYREEE (reference sequence). Comments on this clone: Its antigen is currently unknown.

Use of 60 Vbeta and 13 Jbeta primers characterized the PCR. TCRdb's copy holds only in-frame clones and misses some; the assay was immunoSEQ multiplex PCR. The sample holds fewer than 200,000 clones, roughly 77% seen once. V is TRBV5-4 and J is TRBJ2-5; 7 bases map to TRBD1. The closer fit of TRBJ2-7 to the DNA end suggests the J call may be wrong. This TCR derives from a middle-aged woman in good health and CMV-seropositive. The source material was PBMCs. The CDR3 spells CASSEARTGASYEQYF. The CDR3 DNA follows: TGTGCCAGCAGCGAAGCACGGACAGGCGCGTCCTACGAGCAGTACTTC.